This T cell receptor beta chain is drawn from a study of Tregs in tolerant kidney transplant recipients. Clones were sequenced by immunoSEQ multiplex PCR, and TCRdb holds only the in-frame ones, with some missing. Counted here are 84,000 or so clones, approximately 93% occurring once; the ten biggest clones make up roughly 1.7%. Study conclusions and caveats: Antigen-driven expansion was suggested because donor-specific Tregs expanded more than all Tregs in tolerant patients. The small number of patients limits these findings pending further validation. The most relevant donor-specific Treg TCRbeta repertoire apparently came from expansion with activated donor B cells.

A word on this clone: Its antigen remains unknown.

Trimming took 9 bases from V and 3 from J, leaving 15 bases between them. The CDR3 covers 13 residues. CDR1 is MNHNS, CDR2 SASEGT, per germline. The nonmyeloablative bone marrow transplants came from related graft donors, with transient mixed chimerism. Thawed PBMCs were FACS-sorted into unstimulated CD4+CD25+CD127- regulatory T cells, CD4+CD25- non-regulatory cells, CD4 and CD8 cells. The TCR comes from a human patient who received a combined kidney and bone marrow transplant. Some T cells may be provided by the graft donor. The source material was CD4+ T cells from blood (PBMCs), sampled 12 months after the transplant. The chain couples TRBV6-1 to TRBJ2-7, with D possibly matching TRBD1 (6 bases). CDR3 DNA: TGTGCCAGTAATACAGGACAGTTCTACGAGCAGTACTTC. It codes for CASNTGQFYEQYF.